The 8 T cell receptor beta chains below all came from one sample that was sequenced in a study of molecular identifiers for immune sequencing clone quantification. TCRdb re-called the PCR reads with MiXCR, one entry per CDR3 protein. Among over 550,000 distinct CDR3 sequences, roughly 25% were seen once, and the ten largest hold 0.7% to 0.95%. Source material: naive CD8+ T cells from blood, with Jurkat cell RNA spiked in. Subset denoted: FACS-sorted CD8+CD4-CCR7+CD45RA+ naive T cells. These receptors all stem from a human donor in good health. Some libraries in this study had Jurkat cell RNA spiked in.

In this sample, this clonotype turned up many times. The rearrangement links TRBV5-6 to TRBJ2-1; no clear D gene. V was clipped by 0 bases and J by 9 bases, with 10 bases between them. The CDR3 is 13 amino acids. The germline CDR1 and CDR2 sequences are SGHDT and YYEEEE. In DNA form, the CDR3 reads TGTGCCAGCAGCTTGGATACCCCGCCTGAGCAGTTCTTC. Amino acid sequence: CASSLDTPPEQFF.

The chain recombines TRBV13 with TRBJ2-3; 9 bases map to TRBD2. With V trimmed by 5 bases and J by 0 bases, 9 bases remained unmatched. The CDR3 is 17 amino acids. CDR1 is PRHDT and CDR2 is FYEKMQ in the germline V gene (reference sequence). CDR3 sequence (DNA): TGTGCCAGCAGCCCCCGGTTAGCGGGAGCCAGCACAGATACGCAGTATTTT. It translates to CASSPRLAGASTDTQYF.

Only a few counts were recorded for this clonotype. The gene calls are TRBV27 and TRBJ1-5; no definite D call. The CDR3 consists of 13 residues. Germline CDR1 and CDR2: MNHEY and SMNVEV (reference sequence). The V end was cut by 6 bases, the J end by 3 bases, with 9 bases between. This CDR3 is CASSLYFNQPQHF. The CDR3 DNA follows: TGTGCCAGCAGCCTGTATTTCAATCAGCCCCAGCATTTT.

V and J are TRBV27 and TRBJ1-1, with 8 bases aligning to TRBD1. The trim removed 9 bases at V and 4 bases at J, leaving 7 bases unmatched. CDR1 is MNHEY and CDR2 is SMNVEV in the germline V gene (reference sequence). The CDR3 is 13 residues long. CDR3 DNA sequence: TGTGCCAGTAAAGAGACAGGGGCCACTGAAGCTTTCTTT. It specifies CASKETGATEAFF.

This clonotype was detected only a few times. This rearrangement joins TRBV5-1 to TRBJ1-1; TRBD1 is a possible D gene (5 bases). V was pared by 1 base and J by 7 bases, with 14 bases between. Germline loops: CDR1 SGHRS, CDR2 YFSETQ. This CDR3 region has 14 residues. CDR3 DNA: TGCGCCAGCAGCTTGTCTGGGGGTGTTATTGAAGCTTTCTTT. Protein sequence: CASSLSGGVIEAFF.

This clonotype was seen repeatedly, ten times or more. J is TRBJ2-7 and V is TRBV20-1; D perhaps matches TRBD1 (6 bases). Germline loops: CDR1 DFQATT, CDR2 SNEGSKA (reference sequence). With 3 bases removed from V and 0 bases from J, the gap between germline ends came to 15 bases. The CDR3 sequence is 15 residues long. The CDR3 here is CSARDLRQASYEQYF. Written as DNA, the CDR3 is TGCAGTGCTAGGGACCTGAGACAGGCCTCCTACGAGCAGTACTTC.

CDR3 nucleotides: TGCAGTGCTAGAGATGATACTTCAGGAATGGGCGAGCAGTACTTC. Protein: CSARDDTSGMGEQYF. The V and J genes are TRBV20-1 and TRBJ2-7; D ambiguous. CDR3 length equals 15 residues. V lost 0 bases, J lost 6 bases, and 18 bases lay in between. CDR1 DFQATT and CDR2 SNEGSKA come from the germline V gene (reference sequence).

Details on this clonotype: A much more abundant neighbour one base away suggests this may be a read error. CDR3 DNA sequence: TGTGCCAGCTCACCACCGGTCGAGAGAAACCCTGAAGCTTTCTTT. It is translated as CASSPPVERNPEAFF. The rearrangement joins TRBV18 to TRBJ1-1; D is unresolved. Trimming left V 0 bases short and J 6 bases short, with 14 bases between. The CDR3 spans 15 residues. Germline V gene lookup returns CDR1 KGHSH and CDR2 LQKENI.